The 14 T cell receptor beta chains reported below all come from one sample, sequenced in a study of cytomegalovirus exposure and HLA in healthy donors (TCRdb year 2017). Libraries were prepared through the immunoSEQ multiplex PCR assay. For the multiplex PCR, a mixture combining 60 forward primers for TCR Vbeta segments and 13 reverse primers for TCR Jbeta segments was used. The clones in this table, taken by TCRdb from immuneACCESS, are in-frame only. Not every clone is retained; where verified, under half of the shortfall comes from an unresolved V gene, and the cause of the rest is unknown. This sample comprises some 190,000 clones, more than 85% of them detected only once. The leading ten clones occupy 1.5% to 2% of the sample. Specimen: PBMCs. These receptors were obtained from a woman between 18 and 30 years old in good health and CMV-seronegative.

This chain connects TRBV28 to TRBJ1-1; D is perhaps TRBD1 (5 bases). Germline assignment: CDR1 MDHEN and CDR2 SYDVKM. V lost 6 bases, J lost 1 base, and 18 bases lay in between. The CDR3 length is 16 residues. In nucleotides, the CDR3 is TGTGCCAGCAGCCTGGTAGGGGTGGGCGCGAACACTGAAGCTTTCTTT. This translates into CASSLVGVGANTEAFF.

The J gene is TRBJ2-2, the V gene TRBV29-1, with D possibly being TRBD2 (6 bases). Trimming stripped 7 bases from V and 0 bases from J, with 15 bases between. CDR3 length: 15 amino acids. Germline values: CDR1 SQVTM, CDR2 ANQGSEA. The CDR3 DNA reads TGCAGCGCGGAGGGTATGAACGCGAACACCGGGGAGCTGTTTTTT. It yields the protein CSAEGMNANTGELFF.

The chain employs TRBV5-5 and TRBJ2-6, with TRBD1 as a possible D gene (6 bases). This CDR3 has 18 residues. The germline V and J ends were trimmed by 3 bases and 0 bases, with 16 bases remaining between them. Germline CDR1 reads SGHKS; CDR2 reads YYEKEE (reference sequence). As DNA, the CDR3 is TGTGCCAGCAGCTCCTCAGGGGTCCTAGACTCTGGGGCCAACGTCCTGACTTTC. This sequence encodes CASSSSGVLDSGANVLTF.

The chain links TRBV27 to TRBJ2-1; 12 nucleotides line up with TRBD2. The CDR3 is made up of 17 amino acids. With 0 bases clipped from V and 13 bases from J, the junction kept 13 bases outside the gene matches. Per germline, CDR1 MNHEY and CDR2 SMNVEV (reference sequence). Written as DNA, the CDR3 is TGTGCCAGCAGTTTATCTCTAGCGGGGGGGATACTCAACCCTCAGTTCTTC. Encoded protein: CASSLSLAGGILNPQFF.

In DNA, the CDR3 is TGTGCCAGCAGCCAAAACGGACAGGTCTGGGATACGCAGTATTTT. This codes for CASSQNGQVWDTQYF. V usage is TRBV5-5 and J usage is TRBJ2-3; 7 nucleotides line up with TRBD1. The CDR3 covers 15 residues. Germline loops: CDR1 SGHKS, CDR2 YYEKEE (reference sequence). The junction had 11 bases not matched to a gene; V was cut back by 4 bases and J by 6 bases.

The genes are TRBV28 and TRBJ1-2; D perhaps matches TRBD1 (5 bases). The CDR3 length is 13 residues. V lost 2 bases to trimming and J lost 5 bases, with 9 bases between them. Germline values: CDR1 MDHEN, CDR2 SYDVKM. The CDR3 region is CASSLETDYGYTF. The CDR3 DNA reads TGTGCCAGCAGTTTAGAGACAGATTATGGCTACACCTTC.

The CDR3 DNA reads TGTGCCAGCAGTCTGACAGGGAACACTGAAGCTTTCTTT. Protein sequence: CASSLTGNTEAFF. J is TRBJ1-1 and V is TRBV28; a weak D match, TRBD1 (6 bases). CDR3 length equals 13 residues. Germline values: CDR1 MDHEN, CDR2 SYDVKM. V lost 5 bases and J 1 base, leaving 8 bases between the germline ends.

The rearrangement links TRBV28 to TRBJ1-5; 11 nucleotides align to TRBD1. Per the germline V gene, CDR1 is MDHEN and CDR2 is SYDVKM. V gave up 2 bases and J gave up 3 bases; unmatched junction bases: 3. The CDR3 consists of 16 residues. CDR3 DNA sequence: TGTGCCAGCAGTTTAGGGACAGGGGGTTCCAATCAGCCCCAGCATTTT. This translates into CASSLGTGGSNQPQHF.

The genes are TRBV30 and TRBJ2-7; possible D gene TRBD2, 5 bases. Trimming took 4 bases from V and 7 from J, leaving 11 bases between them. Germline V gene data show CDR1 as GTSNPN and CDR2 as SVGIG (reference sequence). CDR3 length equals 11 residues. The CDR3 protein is CAWTRVGEQYF. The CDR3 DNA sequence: TGTGCCTGGACGCGGGTTGGAGAGCAGTACTTC.

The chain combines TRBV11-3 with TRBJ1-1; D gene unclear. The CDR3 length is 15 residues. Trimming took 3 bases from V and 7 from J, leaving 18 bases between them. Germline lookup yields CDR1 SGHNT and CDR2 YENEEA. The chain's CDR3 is CASSFPEGTISEAFF. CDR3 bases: TGTGCCAGCAGCTTTCCCGAGGGTACCATCAGTGAAGCTTTCTTT.

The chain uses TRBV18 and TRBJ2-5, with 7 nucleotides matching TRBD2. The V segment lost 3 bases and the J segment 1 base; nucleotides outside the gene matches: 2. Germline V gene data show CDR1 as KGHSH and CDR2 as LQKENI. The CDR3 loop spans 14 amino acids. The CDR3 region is CASSPGGGQETQYF. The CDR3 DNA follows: TGTGCCAGCTCACCTGGGGGGGGCCAAGAGACCCAGTACTTC.

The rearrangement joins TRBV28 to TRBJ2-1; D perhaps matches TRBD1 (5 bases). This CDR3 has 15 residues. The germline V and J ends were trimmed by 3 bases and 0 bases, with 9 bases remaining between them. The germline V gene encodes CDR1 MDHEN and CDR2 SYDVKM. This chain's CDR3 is CASSLTASSYNEQFF. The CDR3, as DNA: TGTGCCAGCAGTTTGACAGCGAGCTCCTACAATGAGCAGTTCTTC. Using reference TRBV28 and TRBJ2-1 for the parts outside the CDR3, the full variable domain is DVKVTQSSRYLVKRTGEKVFLECVQDMDHENMFWYRQDPGLGLRLIYFSYDVKMKEKGDIPEGYSVSREKKERFSLILESASTNQTSMYLCASSLTASSYNEQFFGPGTRLTVL.

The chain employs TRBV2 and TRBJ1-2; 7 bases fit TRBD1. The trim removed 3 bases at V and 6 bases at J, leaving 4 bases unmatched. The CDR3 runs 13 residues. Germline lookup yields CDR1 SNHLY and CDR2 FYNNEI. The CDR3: CASSEGQSHGYTF. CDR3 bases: TGTGCCAGCAGTGAGGGACAGTCCCATGGCTACACCTTC. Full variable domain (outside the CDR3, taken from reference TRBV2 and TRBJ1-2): EPEVTQTPSHQVTQMGQEVILRCVPISNHLYFYWYRQILGQKVEFLVSFYNNEISEKSEIFDDQFSVERPDGSNFTLKIRSTKLEDSAMYFCASSEGQSHGYTFGSGTRLTVV.

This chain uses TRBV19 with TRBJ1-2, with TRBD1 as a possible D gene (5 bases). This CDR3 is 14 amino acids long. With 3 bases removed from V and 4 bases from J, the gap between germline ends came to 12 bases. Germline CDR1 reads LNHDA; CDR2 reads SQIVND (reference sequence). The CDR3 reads CASSIGGNIYGYTF. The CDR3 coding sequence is TGTGCCAGTAGTATCGGGGGGAATATCTATGGCTACACCTTC.